The text below deals with one T cell receptor (beta chain). Measured with immunoSEQ multiplex PCR; TCRdb has only the in-frame clones, and not every one. The sample contains 10,000 to 11,000 clones, approximately 76% of which appear only once. The data are from a study of sequential checkpoint blockade in melanoma. Study overall: Patients were randomized 1:1 to nivolumab-then-ipilimumab or ipilimumab-then-nivolumab first-line. Each arm's sequence ended with maintenance nivolumab.

Between the trimmed V and J ends, which lost 0 bases and 6 bases, there was a span of 9 bases. The CDR3 is 13 residues long. Germline assignment: CDR1 SNHLY and CDR2 FYNNEI. The sample's treatment: randomized to nivolumab then ipilimumab (arm A) or the reverse (arm B). DNA-damaging chemotherapy had not been given to any patient beforehand. From thawed PBMCs, live CD3+CD8+ cells negative for CD19 and CD56 were sorted. This TCR was recovered from a human donor with melanoma. The material sequenced was CD8+ T cells sorted from blood (inferred from file names), taken from a patient given nivolumab and ipilimumab in sequence. V usage is TRBV2 and J usage is TRBJ2-7; D uncertain. CDR3 sequence reads: CASSEALSSEQYF. Here the CDR3 DNA reads TGTGCCAGCAGTGAAGCCTTATCTTCCGAGCAGTACTTC. The complete variable domain, with remaining parts taken from reference TRBV2 and TRBJ2-7, reads EPEVTQTPSHQVTQMGQEVILRCVPISNHLYFYWYRQILGQKVEFLVSFYNNEISEKSEIFDDQFSVERPDGSNFTLKIRSTKLEDSAMYFCASSEALSSEQYFGPGTRLTVT.